This is a list of T cell receptor beta chains from one sample in a study of cytomegalovirus exposure and HLA in healthy donors. Here immunoSEQ multiplex PCR was the method, and the copy in TCRdb shows in-frame clones only, minus some. Of roughly 150,000 clones detected, 82% appear once; the ten largest clones hold under 8%. Sequenced material: PBMCs. The origin of the receptors is a woman aged 45-65 years in good health and CMV-seropositive. CDR3s leave out the opening cysteine and the closing phenylalanine or tryptophan. A D gene is named only where the DNA matches it firmly.

>TRBD1|TRBV19|TRBJ2-7
ASSDREATYEQY
>.|TRBV19|TRBJ2-2
ASKLGGADTGELF
>.|TRBV5-1|TRBJ1-2
ASSLEGTGIWSYT
>TRBD1|TRBV6-5|TRBJ2-7
ASSGQGLHEQY
>.|TRBV6-6|TRBJ2-6
ASSYGRPGANVLT
>.|TRBV5-4|TRBJ1-2
ASSLVMEQGYGYT
>.|TRBV6-5|TRBJ1-2
ASSYSGGNYGYT
>TRBD1|TRBV6-5|TRBJ1-5
ATRDRATNQPQH
>TRBD1|TRBV18|TRBJ1-1
ASSREGQSNTEAF
>TRBD2|TRBV9|TRBJ2-1
ASSVLGSGGFNEQF
>TRBD1|TRBV6-1|TRBJ2-2
ASRDRQGVTGELF
>TRBD1|TRBV10-2|TRBJ2-7
ASRPGQGYEQY
>TRBD1|TRBV7-2|TRBJ1-5
ASRPTGFSNQPQH
>TRBD1|TRBV27|TRBJ2-1
ASSPTGDEQF
>TRBD1|TRBV13|TRBJ1-1
ASSYKATGRNTEAF
>TRBD1|TRBV9|TRBJ2-7
ASSVGGQGRYEQY
>.|TRBV6-5|TRBJ2-7
ASRGGGKKDEQY
>TRBD1|TRBV7-3|TRBJ2-1
ASSFDRGSYNEQF
>.|TRBV19|TRBJ1-1
ASSSTGTNTEAF
>.|TRBV6-5|TRBJ2-1
ASSRQDYEQF
>.|TRBV7-2|TRBJ2-3
ASSLVGGGSTDTQY
>.|TRBV2|TRBJ1-3
ASSELSGGGNTIY
>TRBD2|TRBV7-2|TRBJ2-2
ASSSRSGGSGIGELF